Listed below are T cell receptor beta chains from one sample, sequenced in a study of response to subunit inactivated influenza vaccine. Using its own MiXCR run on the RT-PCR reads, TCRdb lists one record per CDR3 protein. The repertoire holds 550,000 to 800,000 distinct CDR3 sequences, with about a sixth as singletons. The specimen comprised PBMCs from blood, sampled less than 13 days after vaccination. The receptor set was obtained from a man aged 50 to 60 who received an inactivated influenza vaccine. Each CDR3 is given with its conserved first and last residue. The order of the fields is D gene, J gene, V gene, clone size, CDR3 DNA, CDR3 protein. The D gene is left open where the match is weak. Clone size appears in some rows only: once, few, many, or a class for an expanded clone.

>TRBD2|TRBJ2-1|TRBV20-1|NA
TGCAGTGCTAGAGGTCACGGGACTAGCGGTGGTGAGCAGTTCTTC
CSARGHGTSGGEQFF
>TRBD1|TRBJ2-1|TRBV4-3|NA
TGCGCCAGCAGCCAAGATTCAGGGGGCGTTGAGCAGTTCTTC
CASSQDSGGVEQFF
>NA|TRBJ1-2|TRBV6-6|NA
TGTGCCAGCAGTCCCAATACAGGTTATGGCTACACCTTC
CASSPNTGYGYTF
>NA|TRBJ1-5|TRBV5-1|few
TGCGCCAGCAGCTTGGGGGCAGGTGGGGCCGGCAATCAGCCCCAGCATTTT
CASSLGAGGAGNQPQHF
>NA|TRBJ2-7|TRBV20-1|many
TGCAGTGCTACGCTAAAGGAGGGCCTCTACGAGCAGTACTTC
CSATLKEGLYEQYF
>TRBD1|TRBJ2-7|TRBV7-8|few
TGTGCCAGCAGCACAGACAGGGGGGCCGAGCAGTACTTC
CASSTDRGAEQYF
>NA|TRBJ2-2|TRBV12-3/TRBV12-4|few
TGTGCCAGCAGTTTAGGGATGGGCACCGGGGAGCTGTTTTTT
CASSLGMGTGELFF
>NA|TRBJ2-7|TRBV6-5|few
TGTGCCAGCAGTTACTTAGCCGGGGGGCACTCCTACGAGCAGTACTTC
CASSYLAGGHSYEQYF
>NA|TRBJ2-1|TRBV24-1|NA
TGTGCCACCAGTGATGGGGGCCGGGGTAGGAATGAGCAGTTCTTC
CATSDGGRGRNEQFF
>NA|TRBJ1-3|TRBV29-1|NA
TGCAGCGTTGCTGCAACGAAAGGAAACACCATATATTTT
CSVAATKGNTIYF
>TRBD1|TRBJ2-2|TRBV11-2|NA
TGTGCCAGCAGCCTTCTATCCGGGACAGGGGTGAACACCGGGGAGCTGTTTTTT
CASSLLSGTGVNTGELFF
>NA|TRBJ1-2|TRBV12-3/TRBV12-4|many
TGTGCCAGCAGTTTAGCGTGGGGGGCCGGGGATGGCTACACCTTC
CASSLAWGAGDGYTF
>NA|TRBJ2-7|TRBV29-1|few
TGCAGCGTCATACGGACGGGAACCTACGAGCAGTACTTC
CSVIRTGTYEQYF
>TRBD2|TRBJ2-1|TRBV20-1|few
TGCAGTGCTAGAGTCCAGCGGGGGGGGAATGAGCAGTTCTTC
CSARVQRGGNEQFF
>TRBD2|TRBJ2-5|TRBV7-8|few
TGTGCCAGCAGTCCTAGCGGGGGGGCCACAGAGACCCAGTACTTC
CASSPSGGATETQYF
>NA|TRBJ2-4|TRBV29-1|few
TGCAGCGTTGGGGACCGCCTAGCCAAAAACATTCAGTACTTC
CSVGDRLAKNIQYF
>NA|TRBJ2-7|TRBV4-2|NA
TGTGCCAGCAGCCAAGATTTCGGGCTAGCGACAACCTACGAGCAGTACTTC
CASSQDFGLATTYEQYF
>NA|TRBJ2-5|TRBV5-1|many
TGCGCCAGCAGCCCAGCGGGTGAGAGGGAGACCCAGTACTTC
CASSPAGERETQYF
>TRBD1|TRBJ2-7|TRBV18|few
TGTGCCAGCTCTCCAGGGGGCAACTACGAGCAGTACTTC
CASSPGGNYEQYF
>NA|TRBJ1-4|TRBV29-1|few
TGCAGCGTCATAGGACGGGGTGAAAAACTGTTTTTT
CSVIGRGEKLFF
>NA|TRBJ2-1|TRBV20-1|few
TGCAGTGCTAGAAATCTTGAGCAGTTCTTC
CSARNLEQFF
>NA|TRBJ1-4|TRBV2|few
TGTGCCAGCAGTGAACGGAACCAGGGTAGTGAAAAACTGTTTTTT
CASSERNQGSEKLFF
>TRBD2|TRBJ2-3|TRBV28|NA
TGTGCCAGCAATCCCGTCCCCCGACTAGCGGTCCCAGATACGCAGTATTTT
CASNPVPRLAVPDTQYF